Sequencing of this T cell receptor beta chain was carried out in a study of graft-versus-host responses after intestinal transplantation. Looking at the study overall: The transplants performed in recipients were multivisceral, liver-intestinal, or isolated intestinal. Every recipient had anti-thymocyte globulin induction and two to three years of tacrolimus plus steroids. Study-wide results and limits: Detection of GvH clones occurred in recipient marrow, and some had their first appearance in ileum or blood.

Assay used: immunoSEQ multiplex PCR; TCRdb lists only in-frame clones, some missing. This table holds approximately 130,000 clones, 85% to 95% found once. Trimming removed 3 bases from V and 4 bases from J; junction bases left unmatched: 6. The CDR3 extends over 16 amino acids. Germline loops: CDR1 MNHNS, CDR2 SASEGT. Remarks on this clone: Its antigen is unidentified.

The input for sequencing was unstimulated CD4+ T cells sorted from spleen or lymph node cells, taken before intestinal transplant. The rearrangement joins TRBV6-1 to TRBJ2-5; 12 nucleotides match TRBD2. This TCR derives from a human donor who received an intestinal transplant. For the CDR3, the DNA is TGTGCCAGCAGTGACTGGCTAGCGGGAGGGGGAGAGACCCAGTACTTC. It translates to CASSDWLAGGGETQYF.